This passage covers 21 T cell receptor beta chains from one sample sequenced in a study of ipilimumab plus nivolumab after autologous stem cell transplantation. TCRdb's table, derived via immunoSEQ multiplex PCR, lists solely in-frame clones and lacks some. The data show about 16,000 clones, more than 80% seen once. The material was PBMCs, obtained in a trial of ipilimumab plus nivolumab as post-transplant consolidation. These receptor sequences come from a male donor with diffuse large B-cell lymphoma.

V gene TRBV6-1 combines with J gene TRBJ2-7, with D possibly being TRBD2 (5 bases). The CDR3 loop spans 14 amino acids. Between the trimmed V and J ends, which lost 5 bases and 2 bases, there was a span of 13 bases. The germline V gene has CDR1 MNHNS and CDR2 SASEGT. The CDR3 region is CASSTLDPAYEQYF. In DNA, the CDR3 is TGTGCCAGCAGTACACTAGACCCCGCCTACGAGCAGTACTTC.

V is TRBV11-3 and J is TRBJ1-2; 8 bases agree with TRBD1. V lost 6 bases, J lost 6 bases, and 6 bases stayed unmatched. The CDR3 is made up of 13 amino acids. Germline V gene lookup returns CDR1 SGHNT and CDR2 YENEEA. The CDR3 sequence is CASSQTGGHGYTF. CDR3 coding DNA: TGTGCCAGCAGTCAAACAGGGGGGCATGGCTACACCTTC.

V is TRBV7-5 and J is TRBJ2-7; TRBD2, as called in the table, went unchecked against the DNA. TRBV7-5 is marked as a pseudogene. The length of the CDR3 is 17 residues. CDR3 in amino acids: CARSLGLGLAGRYEQYF. CDR3 coding DNA: TGTGCCAGAAGCTTAGGCCTCGGACTAGCGGGGAGATACGAGCAGTACTTC.

The chain is built from TRBV11-2 and TRBJ2-3; D possibly matches TRBD1 or TRBD2 (6 bases each). The CDR3 runs 17 residues. Looked up from germline, CDR1 is SGHAT and CDR2 is FQNNGV. V was cut by 2 bases and J by 0 bases, with 15 bases left in between. CDR3 bases: TGTGCCAGCAGCTTATTCCTACGGGGGCAAAGCACAGATACGCAGTATTTT. It translates to CASSLFLRGQSTDTQYF.

The rearrangement joins TRBV2 to TRBJ1-1; 10 bases line up with TRBD1. V lost 6 bases, J lost 7 bases, and 11 bases stayed unmatched. Germline CDR1 is SNHLY and CDR2 is FYNNEI. The CDR3 runs to 15 residues. The CDR3 nucleotides read TGTGCCAGCAGCCTCTCCCGGACAGGGGGTTTTGAAGCTTTCTTT. This codes for CASSLSRTGGFEAFF.

V is TRBV6-5 and J is TRBJ1-1; D gene ambiguous. V gave up 0 bases and J gave up 1 base, with 9 bases separating them. Germline CDR1 reads MNHEY; CDR2 reads SVGAGI. CDR3 length: 15 amino acids. The CDR3 reads CASSYSEQKNTEAFF. In DNA, the CDR3 is TGTGCCAGCAGTTACTCGGAACAGAAGAACACTGAAGCTTTCTTT.

The rearrangement links TRBV29-1 to TRBJ2-5; D gene unclear. In germline, CDR1 is SQVTM, CDR2 ANQGSEA. CDR3 length: 13 residues. The V end lost 7 bases, the J end lost 5 bases, and 17 bases lay between the germline ends. The CDR3 sequence is CSELVGFGETQYF. The CDR3 DNA sequence: TGCAGCGAACTCGTGGGGTTTGGGGAGACCCAGTACTTC.

This clone was picked up a small number of times. The CDR3 here is CASSQEDSGGKNIQYF. Here the CDR3 DNA reads TGCGCCAGCAGCCAAGAGGATTCAGGGGGCAAAAACATTCAGTACTTC. V and J are TRBV4-3 and TRBJ2-4, with TRBD1 matching over 7 bases. J was trimmed by 3 bases and V by 0 bases; bases with no gene match: 5. Germline V gives CDR1 LGHNA, CDR2 YSLEER. The CDR3 covers 16 residues.

The V gene is TRBV5-1, the J gene TRBJ2-1, with 12 bases that match TRBD2. The CDR3 runs 15 residues. Germline CDR1 is SGHRS and CDR2 is YFSETQ. The V gene end was trimmed by 2 bases and the J gene end by 5 bases; junction bases not matched to a gene: 2. CDR3 coding DNA: TGCGCCAGCAGCTTCCTAGCGGGGGGGCACAATGAGCAGTTCTTC. This codes for CASSFLAGGHNEQFF.

The chain employs TRBV10-1 and TRBJ1-1; no clear D gene. In germline, CDR1 is WNHNN, CDR2 SYGVQD (reference sequence). This CDR3 is 13 amino acids long. V was clipped by 4 bases and J by 0 bases, with 6 bases between them. This chain's CDR3 is CASSADLNTEAFF. The CDR3 DNA reads as TGCGCCAGCAGTGCGGACCTGAACACTGAAGCTTTCTTT.

This clone was detected only once. The chain employs TRBV7-5 and TRBJ2-7. TRBV7-5 is noted as a pseudogene. The CDR3 covers 12 residues. CDR3 nucleotides: TGTGCCAGCACTGCAGAGATAAGCGAGCAGTACTTC. Encoded protein: CASTAEISEQYF.

The V and J genes are TRBV1 and TRBJ2-4; the table gives TRBD2 as D, unverified against the DNA. TRBV1 is tagged as a pseudogene. This CDR3 spans 17 amino acids. Written as DNA, the CDR3 is TGCACCAGCAGCCAGCCACCGGGAAAACTAGCCAAAAACATTCAGTACTTC. As protein: CTSSQPPGKLAKNIQYF.

This clone was counted between two and nine times. The genes are TRBV13 and TRBJ1-1, with D perhaps matching TRBD1 (6 bases). The V end lost 6 bases, the J end lost 1 base, and 9 bases lay between the germline ends. The germline V gene encodes CDR1 PRHDT and CDR2 FYEKMQ (reference sequence). The CDR3 has 13 amino acids. Here the CDR3 DNA reads TGTGCCAGCAGTCTACAGGGGAACACTGAAGCTTTCTTT. It yields the protein CASSLQGNTEAFF.

In its sample, this clone was seen once. The rearrangement uses TRBV5-1 and TRBJ2-2, with 8 bases fitting TRBD2. V trimming: 4 bases; J trimming: 4 bases; junction bases outside the gene matches: 6. This CDR3 has 15 amino acids. CDR1 is SGHRS and CDR2 is YFSETQ in the germline V gene. The CDR3 loop is CASSSGGLGTGELFF. For the CDR3, the DNA is TGCGCCAGCAGCAGCGGGGGATTGGGCACCGGGGAGCTGTTTTTT.

This clone was seen once. The chain recombines TRBV12-5 with TRBJ2-1, with D possibly TRBD2 on 7 matching bases. The germline gives CDR1 LGHNT, CDR2 FRNRAP. This CDR3 spans 15 amino acids. Trimming pared 0 bases from V and 8 bases from J, leaving 14 bases between. DNA of the CDR3: TGTGCTAGTGGTTTGGTCCTCTGGGGGGGCCATGAGCAGTTCTTC. Amino acid sequence: CASGLVLWGGHEQFF.

This chain connects TRBV4-3 to TRBJ2-5, with D unclear. The better agreement between TRBJ2-7 and the DNA end casts doubt on the J call. The CDR3 has 15 residues. Germline CDR1 LGHNA, CDR2 YSLEER. The DNA of the CDR3 is TGCGCCAGCAGCCAAGGGGCCATGAGCTCCTACGAGCAGTACTTC. Amino acid sequence: CASSQGAMSSYEQYF.

The rearrangement joins TRBV4-1 to TRBJ2-1, with TRBD1 matching over 11 bases. The CDR3 is 17 amino acids. CDR1 is MGHRA, CDR2 YSYEKL, per germline. Trimming took 4 bases from V and 5 from J; bases not matched to a gene: 10. Written as DNA, the CDR3 is TGCGCCAGCAGCCTTGAAACCGGGACAGGGGGTAACAATGAGCAGTTCTTC. As protein: CASSLETGTGGNNEQFF.

In this sample, this clone turned up a few times. CDR3 DNA: TGCGCCAGCAGCTTGGACAGCGGGGCCTTCTACAATGAGCAGTTCTTC. Amino acid sequence: CASSLDSGAFYNEQFF. The rearrangement joins TRBV5-1 to TRBJ2-1; 7 bases agree with TRBD2. Germline assignment: CDR1 SGHRS and CDR2 YFSETQ. After removal of 0 bases from V and 3 bases from J, the junction contained 6 bases not matched to a gene. CDR3 length equals 16 residues.

The V gene is TRBV29-1, the J gene TRBJ1-1; possible D gene TRBD1, 5 bases. There are 12 residues in the CDR3. The V end was cut by 1 base, the J end by 10 bases, with 13 bases between. Germline lookup yields CDR1 SQVTM and CDR2 ANQGSEA. The CDR3, as DNA: TGCAGCGTTGAAGGCAGGGATGGGGCAGCTTTCTTT. Protein: CSVEGRDGAAFF.

This chain joins TRBV5-4 and TRBJ2-7; no definite D call. CDR1 SGHNT and CDR2 YYREEE come from the germline V gene (reference sequence). V dropped 2 bases and J dropped 5 bases, with 11 bases sitting between them. The CDR3 runs 13 residues. CDR3 loop: CASSLFRTHEQYF. Written as DNA, the CDR3 is TGTGCCAGCAGCTTATTTAGGACCCACGAGCAGTACTTC.

The V call is TRBV10-2, the J call TRBJ1-2; D not certain. This CDR3 region has 12 residues. Germline CDR1 WSHSY, CDR2 SAAADI. The V and J ends lost 6 bases and 0 bases respectively, with 5 bases between them. The CDR3 sequence: CASRGSNYGYTF. The CDR3 DNA reads TGCGCCAGCAGGGGATCTAACTATGGCTACACCTTC.